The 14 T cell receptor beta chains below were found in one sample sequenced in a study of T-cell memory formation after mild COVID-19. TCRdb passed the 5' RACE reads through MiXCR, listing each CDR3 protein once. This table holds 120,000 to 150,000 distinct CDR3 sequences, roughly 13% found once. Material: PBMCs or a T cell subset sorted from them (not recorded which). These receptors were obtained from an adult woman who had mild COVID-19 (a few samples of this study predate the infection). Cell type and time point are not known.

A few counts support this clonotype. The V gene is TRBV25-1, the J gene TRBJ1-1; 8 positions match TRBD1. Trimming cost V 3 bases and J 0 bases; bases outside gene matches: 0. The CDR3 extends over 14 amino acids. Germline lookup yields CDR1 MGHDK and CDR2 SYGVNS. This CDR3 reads CASSEGQVNTEAFF. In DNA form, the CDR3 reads TGTGCCAGCAGTGAGGGACAGGTGAACACTGAAGCTTTCTTT.

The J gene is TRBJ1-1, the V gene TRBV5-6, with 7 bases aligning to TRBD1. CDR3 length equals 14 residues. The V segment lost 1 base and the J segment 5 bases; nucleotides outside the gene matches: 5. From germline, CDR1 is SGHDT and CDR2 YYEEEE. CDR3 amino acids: CASSLSGGVTEAFF. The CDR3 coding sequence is TGTGCCAGCAGCTTGTCAGGGGGTGTAACTGAAGCTTTCTTT.

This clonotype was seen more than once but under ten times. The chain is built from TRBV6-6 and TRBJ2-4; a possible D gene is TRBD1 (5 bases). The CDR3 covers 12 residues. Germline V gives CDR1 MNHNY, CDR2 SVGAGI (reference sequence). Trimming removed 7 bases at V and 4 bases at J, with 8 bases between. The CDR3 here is CASIGVKNIQYF. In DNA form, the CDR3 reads TGTGCCAGCATAGGGGTTAAAAACATTCAGTACTTC.

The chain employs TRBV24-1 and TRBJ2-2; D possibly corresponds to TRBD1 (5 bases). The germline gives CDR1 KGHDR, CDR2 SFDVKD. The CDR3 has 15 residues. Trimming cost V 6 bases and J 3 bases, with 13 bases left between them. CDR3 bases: TGTGCCACCAGTCCCCAGGGAATTGACACCGGGGAGCTGTTTTTT. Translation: CATSPQGIDTGELFF.

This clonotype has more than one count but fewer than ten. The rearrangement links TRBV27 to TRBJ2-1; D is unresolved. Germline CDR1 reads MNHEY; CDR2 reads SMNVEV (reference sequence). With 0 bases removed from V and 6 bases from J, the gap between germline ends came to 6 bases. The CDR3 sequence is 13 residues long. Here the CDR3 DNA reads TGTGCCAGCAGTTTATCGGCTGTCAATGAGCAGTTCTTC. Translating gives CASSLSAVNEQFF.

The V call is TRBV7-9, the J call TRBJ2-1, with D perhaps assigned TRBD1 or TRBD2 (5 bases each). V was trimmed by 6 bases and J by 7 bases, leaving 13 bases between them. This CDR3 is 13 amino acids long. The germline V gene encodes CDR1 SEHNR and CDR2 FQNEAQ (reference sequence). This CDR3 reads CASSSGTGNEQFF. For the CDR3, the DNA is TGTGCCAGCAGTTCCGGGACGGGTAATGAGCAGTTCTTC.

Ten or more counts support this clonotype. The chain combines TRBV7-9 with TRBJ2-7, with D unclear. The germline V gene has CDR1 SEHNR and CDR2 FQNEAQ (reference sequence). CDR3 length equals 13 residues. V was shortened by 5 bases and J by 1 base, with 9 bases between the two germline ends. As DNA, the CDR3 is TGTGCCAGCAGCGAGGCAGCATCCTACGAGCAGTACTTC. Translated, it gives CASSEAASYEQYF.

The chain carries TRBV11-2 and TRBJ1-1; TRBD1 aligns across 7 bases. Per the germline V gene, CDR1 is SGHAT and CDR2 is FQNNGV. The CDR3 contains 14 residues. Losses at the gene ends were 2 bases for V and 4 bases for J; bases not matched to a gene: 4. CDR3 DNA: TGTGCCAGCAGCTTAACCTACAGGGGCACTGAAGCTTTCTTT. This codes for CASSLTYRGTEAFF.

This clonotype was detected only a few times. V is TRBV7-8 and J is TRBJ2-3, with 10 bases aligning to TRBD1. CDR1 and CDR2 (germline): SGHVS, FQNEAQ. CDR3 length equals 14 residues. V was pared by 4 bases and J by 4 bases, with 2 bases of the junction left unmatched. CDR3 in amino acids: CASSSGTGADTQYF. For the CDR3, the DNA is TGTGCCAGCAGCTCAGGGACAGGGGCAGATACGCAGTATTTT.

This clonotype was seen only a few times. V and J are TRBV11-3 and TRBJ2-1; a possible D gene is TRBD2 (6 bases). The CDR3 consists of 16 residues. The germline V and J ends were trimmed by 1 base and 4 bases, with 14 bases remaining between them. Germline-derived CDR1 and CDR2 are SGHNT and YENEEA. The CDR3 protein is CASSLVVDYLYNEQFF. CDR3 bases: TGTGCCAGCAGCTTAGTTGTGGACTACCTTTACAATGAGCAGTTCTTC.

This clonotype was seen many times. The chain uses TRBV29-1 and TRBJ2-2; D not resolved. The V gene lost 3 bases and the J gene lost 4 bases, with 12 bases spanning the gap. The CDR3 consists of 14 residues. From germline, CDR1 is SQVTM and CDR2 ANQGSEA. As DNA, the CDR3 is TGCAGCGTTGATTGGGATCGCAGCACCGGGGAGCTGTTTTTT. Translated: CSVDWDRSTGELFF.

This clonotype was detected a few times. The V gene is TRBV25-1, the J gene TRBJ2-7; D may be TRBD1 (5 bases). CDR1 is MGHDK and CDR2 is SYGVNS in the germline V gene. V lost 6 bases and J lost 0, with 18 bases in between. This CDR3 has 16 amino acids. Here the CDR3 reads CASSPTWAGLSYEQYF. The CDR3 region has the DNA TGTGCCAGCAGCCCCACCTGGGCAGGGCTCTCCTACGAGCAGTACTTC.

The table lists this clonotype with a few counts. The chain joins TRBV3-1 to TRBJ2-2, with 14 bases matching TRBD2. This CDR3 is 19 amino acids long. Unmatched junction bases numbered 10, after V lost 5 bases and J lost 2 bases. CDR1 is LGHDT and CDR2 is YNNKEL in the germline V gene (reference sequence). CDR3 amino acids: CASSTPRTSGRINTGELFF. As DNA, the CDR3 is TGTGCCAGCAGCACCCCGAGGACTAGCGGGAGGATAAACACCGGGGAGCTGTTTTTT.

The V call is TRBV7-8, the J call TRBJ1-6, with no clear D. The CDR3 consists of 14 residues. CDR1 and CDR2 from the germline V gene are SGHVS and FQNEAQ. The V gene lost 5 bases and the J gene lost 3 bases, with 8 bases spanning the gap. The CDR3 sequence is CASSPRIYNSPLHF. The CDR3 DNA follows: TGTGCCAGCAGCCCCAGGATCTATAATTCACCCCTCCACTTT.